This TCR beta chain is drawn from a study of blood T cell repertoires in COVID-19 (dated by TCRdb to 2020 to 2022). At the level of the whole study: Collaborator samples came from the United States, Italy and Spain and covered acute and convalescent phases of COVID-19. The prospective study material was composed of cDNA or gDNA derived from T cells, B-cell-depleted T cells, or PBMCs. The dataset comprised deeply sampled blood TCRbeta repertoires from subjects exposed to, actively infected with, or recovered from COVID-19. A freely available public database, intended as a resource for researchers studying the immune response to SARS-CoV-2, is where the repertoires were released. The samples were drawn from two sources: the first 160 participants of the ongoing ImmuneRACE study, and 1,200 or so subjects contributed by 6 global collaborators. The sample metadata nearly always contained a de-identified subject ID, COVID-19 status, age in years and sex. HLA class I and class II types, where available, came from metadata supplied by the sample provider rather than from assay-based typing.

Concerning this clone itself: No antigen is known for it. Base qualities are not provided; no much larger clone lies one nucleotide away.

Germline trimming: 1 base from V, 1 base from J; junction bases outside gene matches: 12. Including the terminal cysteine and phenylalanine, the CDR3 comprises 18 residues. Only the CDR3 portion is preserved as DNA: 54 bases, with reading frame beginning at the first base. Sequences MGHRA (CDR1) and YSYEKL (CDR2) are obtained from the germline V gene. Broad study findings and their caveats: Clinical and demographic metadata were provided uncurated, with the amount varying by source and participant.

TCRbeta CDR3 regions were amplified from genomic DNA by means of the immunoSEQ Assay, a bias-controlled multiplex PCR. Per the source publication's procedure: Within the assay, amplification of reference gene primers was used to estimate how many nucleated cells each sample contained. To quantify the absolute abundance of each unique TCRbeta CDR3 rearrangement, sequence reads were collapsed and filtered. Productive Simpson clonality was computed per sample as the square root of Simpson's diversity index over productive rearrangements. This immuneACCESS table, as held by TCRdb, lists in-frame sequences with V and J called but not all clones. Of the missing ones, under half trace to an unresolved V gene in checked studies; the others have no known cause. The V and J calls and clone size are taken from that table; D and trimming were inferred from the DNA. Here the sample has more than 350,000 clones; approximately 87% occur a single time. Less than 11% of the sample rests with the top ten.

In Seattle, one collaborating source enrolled patients while the infection was active and tracked those patients longitudinally over the course of disease. The collaborating institutions used their own protocols to collect whole blood in K2EDTA tubes. Collaborator samples were shipped for TCRbeta analysis as frozen whole blood, isolated PBMCs, or DNA extracted from either sample type. The receptor was isolated from a woman aged 30 to 39 with COVID-19, enrolled during active disease. The chain uses TRBV4-1 and TRBJ2-7, with 8 central nucleotides matching TRBD2. Sequences were obtained from peripheral blood. The nucleotides read TGCGCCAGCAGCCAAGGGTACCCGGGGCAGCGGGAGTCCTACGAGCAGTACTTC. It is translated as CASSQGYPGQRESYEQYF.